What follows are 26 T cell receptor beta chains derived from one specimen sequenced in a study of T-cell memory formation after mild COVID-19. TCRdb independently ran MiXCR on the 5' RACE reads; one entry per CDR3 protein. The table lists 430,000 or so distinct CDR3 sequences, nearly 25% of them singletons. Sequencing input: PBMCs or a T cell subset sorted from them (not recorded which). All receptors come from an adult woman who had mild COVID-19 (a few samples of this study predate the infection). Cell type and time point are not known.

This clonotype was detected only a few times. The rearrangement joins TRBV19 to TRBJ2-7; D is possibly TRBD1 or TRBD2 (5 bases each). This CDR3 spans 15 amino acids. CDR1 LNHDA and CDR2 SQIVND come from the germline V gene (reference sequence). V was cut by 1 base and J by 2 bases, with 12 bases left in between. The DNA for the CDR3 is TGTGCCAGTAGTATAGGTCTACAGGAGGCCTACGAGCAGTACTTC. It encodes CASSIGLQEAYEQYF. The full variable domain, in which reference TRBV19 and TRBJ2-7 provide the parts outside the CDR3, is DGGITQSPKYLFRKEGQNVTLSCEQNLNHDAMYWYRQDPGQGLRLIYYSQIVNDFQKGDIAEGYSVSREKKESFPLTVTSAQKNPTAFYLCASSIGLQEAYEQYFGPGTRLTVT.

The rearrangement links TRBV29-1 to TRBJ1-1, with 7 bases lining up with TRBD1. The CDR3 has 13 amino acids. V lost 0 bases and J lost 8; bases outside the gene matches: 6. Per germline, CDR1 SQVTM and CDR2 ANQGSEA. The CDR3 loop reads CSVEDLRQGEAFF. CDR3 bases: TGCAGCGTTGAAGACCTTAGACAGGGAGAAGCTTTCTTT.

Only a few counts were recorded for this clonotype. The V call is TRBV5-5, the J call TRBJ1-3; D may be TRBD1 (5 bases). V was shortened by 3 bases and J by 0 bases, with 13 bases between the two germline ends. Per germline, CDR1 SGHKS and CDR2 YYEKEE (reference sequence). This CDR3 region has 16 residues. CDR3 sequence (DNA): TGTGCCAGCAGCTCCCCAGGGAGGGACTCTGGAAACACCATATATTTT. It translates to CASSSPGRDSGNTIYF.

The chain combines TRBV20-1 with TRBJ2-4, with a possible D match to TRBD2 (5 bases). Germline V gives CDR1 DFQATT, CDR2 SNEGSKA (reference sequence). This CDR3 contains 14 residues. V was shortened by 0 bases and J by 1 base, with 7 bases between the two germline ends. The CDR3 loop is CSARDWEAKNIQYF. DNA of the CDR3: TGCAGTGCTAGAGACTGGGAGGCCAAAAACATTCAGTACTTC.

The rearrangement links TRBV7-2 to TRBJ2-2; TRBD1 matches at 7 bases. V gave up 5 bases and J gave up 2 bases; unmatched junction bases: 8. Germline CDR1 reads SGHTA; CDR2 reads FQGNSA. The CDR3 consists of 16 residues. The CDR3 is CASSLTGTANTGELFF. For the CDR3, the DNA is TGTGCCAGCAGCCTCACCGGGACAGCTAACACCGGGGAGCTGTTTTTT.

CDR3 coding DNA: TGCGCCAGCAGCCAAGGGACTGTTGGGGTACGTGAGGGTCATGGCTACACCTTC. It encodes CASSQGTVGVREGHGYTF. This chain links TRBV4-3 with TRBJ1-2; D gene unclear. Per germline, CDR1 LGHNA and CDR2 YSLEER. The CDR3 length is 18 residues. V dropped 1 base and J dropped 6 bases, with 24 bases sitting between them.

This clonotype was seen only a few times. The genes are TRBV18 and TRBJ2-4; D is unresolved. V was clipped by 2 bases and J by 7 bases, with 18 bases between them. CDR1 is KGHSH, CDR2 LQKENI, per germline. CDR3 size: 16 residues. CDR3 amino acids: CASSPSVGNLGNIQYF. CDR3 DNA: TGTGCCAGCTCACCATCGGTGGGCAACCTAGGGAACATTCAGTACTTC.

The chain is built from TRBV4-3 and TRBJ1-2; no firm D call. Per germline, CDR1 LGHNA and CDR2 YSLEER. The CDR3 has 14 residues. Trimming pared 4 bases from V and 4 bases from J, leaving 13 bases between. CDR3 DNA sequence: TGCGCCAGCAGCCGTGGGCGGGAGGGCTATGGCTACACCTTC. Translation: CASSRGREGYGYTF.

This clonotype was counted between two and nine times. The V gene is TRBV7-2, the J gene TRBJ1-1; no firm D call. The germline CDR1 and CDR2 sequences are SGHTA and FQGNSA. V gave up 5 bases and J gave up 3 bases, with 7 bases separating them. The CDR3 runs to 12 residues. For the CDR3, the DNA is TGTGCCAGCAGCCTTATATACACTGAAGCTTTCTTT. This encodes CASSLIYTEAFF.

The chain carries TRBV7-6 and TRBJ2-3; 9 positions agree with TRBD2. V lost 6 bases, J lost 2 bases, and 15 bases stayed unmatched. This CDR3 comprises 18 residues. Germline CDR1 is SGHVS and CDR2 is FNYEAQ. The CDR3 DNA sequence: TGTGCCAGCAGGAGAGCGAGCGGGGGGTCCAGGAACACAGATACGCAGTATTTT. This translates into CASRRASGGSRNTDTQYF. The variable domain in full, with the rest retrieved from reference TRBV7-6 and TRBJ2-3, is GAGVSQSPRYKVTKRGQDVALRCDPISGHVSLYWYRQALGQGPEFLTYFNYEAQQDKSGLPNDRFSAERPEGSISTLTIQRTEQRDSAMYRCASRRASGGSRNTDTQYFGPGTRLTVL.

This clonotype was picked up one time. The chain combines TRBV6-2 or TRBV6-3 with TRBJ2-6; D gene ambiguous. CDR3 length: 15 residues. Germline assignment: CDR1 MNHEY and CDR2 SVGEGT. V dropped 8 bases and J dropped 0 bases, with 11 bases sitting between them. The CDR3 here is CASGPLVSGANVLTF. The CDR3 DNA follows: TGTGCCAGCGGGCCCTTGGTCTCTGGGGCCAACGTCCTGACTTTC.

CDR3 sequence (DNA): TGTGCCAGCAGTTACTACCGGGGCTCAAAAAACATTCAGTACTTC. The encoded protein is CASSYYRGSKNIQYF. The chain uses TRBV6-5 and TRBJ2-4, with D perhaps given as TRBD1 or TRBD2 (5 bases each). The CDR3 is 15 amino acids. Germline V lookup: CDR1 MNHEY, CDR2 SVGAGI. The V and J ends lost 1 base and 4 bases respectively, with 11 bases between them.

This clonotype was observed a handful of times. The chain joins TRBV28 to TRBJ2-7, with D possibly being TRBD1 or TRBD2 (5 bases each). Germline-derived CDR1 and CDR2 are MDHEN and SYDVKM. V was trimmed by 6 bases and J by 2 bases, leaving 14 bases between them. The CDR3 totals 14 residues. CDR3 loop: CASSRVGATYEQYF. The CDR3 DNA is TGTGCCAGCAGCCGGGTCGGGGCCACCTACGAGCAGTACTTC.

This clonotype was detected a few times. The chain couples TRBV7-3 to TRBJ2-1; 7 nucleotides align to TRBD2. The CDR3 contains 15 residues. With 2 bases clipped from V and 10 bases from J, the junction kept 11 bases outside the gene matches. Germline V gives CDR1 SGHTA, CDR2 FQGTGA. CDR3 protein: CASSLYDGRKEEQFF. CDR3 in DNA: TGTGCCAGCAGCTTATACGACGGGAGGAAGGAGGAGCAGTTCTTC.

In its sample, this clonotype was seen a few times. This chain connects TRBV7-9 to TRBJ2-5, with 11 nucleotides matching TRBD1. The germline V gene has CDR1 SEHNR and CDR2 FQNEAQ (reference sequence). This CDR3 is 16 amino acids long. Trimming took 4 bases from V and 6 from J; bases not matched to a gene: 10. In DNA form, the CDR3 reads TGTGCCAGCAGCTCGGTCCCGGGACAGGGGGGGAAGACCCAGTACTTC. Amino acid sequence: CASSSVPGQGGKTQYF. Looking up the rest from reference TRBV7-9 and TRBJ2-5 gives the full variable domain: DTGVSQNPRHKITKRGQNVTFRCDPISEHNRLYWYRQTLGQGPEFLTYFQNEAQLEKSRLLSDRFSAERPKGSFSTLEIQRTEQGDSAMYLCASSSVPGQGGKTQYFGPGTRLLVL.

The chain recombines TRBV29-1 with TRBJ1-4; a weak D match, TRBD1 (5 bases). Germline V lookup: CDR1 SQVTM, CDR2 ANQGSEA. The V end was cut by 4 bases, the J end by 1 base, with 13 bases between. The CDR3 is made up of 15 amino acids. The CDR3 protein is CSVGAPGGTNEKLFF. The CDR3 DNA is TGCAGCGTTGGAGCCCCGGGGGGAACTAATGAAAAACTGTTTTTT. The full variable domain, in which reference TRBV29-1 and TRBJ1-4 provide the parts outside the CDR3, is SAVISQKPSRDICQRGTSLTIQCQVDSQVTMMFWYRQQPGQSLTLIATANQGSEATYESGFVIDKFPISRPNLTFSTLTVSNMSPEDSSIYLCSVGAPGGTNEKLFFGSGTQLSVL.

This clonotype was counted a few times. The chain has TRBV7-6 and TRBJ2-1; TRBD2 matches at 9 bases. The germline V gene has CDR1 SGHVS and CDR2 FNYEAQ. J gave up 4 bases and V 4 bases, and 8 bases lay outside the gene matches. The CDR3 length is 16 residues. CDR3 nucleotide sequence: TGTGCCAGCAGCTCCGGGGCGGGAGGGCCATACAATGAGCAGTTCTTC. Amino acids: CASSSGAGGPYNEQFF.

This clonotype was observed a handful of times. The chain joins TRBV24-1 to TRBJ2-1; a weak D match, TRBD2 (6 bases). The CDR3 runs 16 residues. Germline CDR1 is KGHDR and CDR2 is SFDVKD. V shed 6 bases and J shed 6 bases, with 20 bases lying between them. CDR3 sequence: CATSWFRGTLVNEQFF. The CDR3 DNA follows: TGTGCCACCAGTTGGTTTCGCGGGACTCTCGTCAATGAGCAGTTCTTC.

This clonotype turned up a few times. J is TRBJ2-4 and V is TRBV9, with 7 bases aligning to TRBD2. The germline V gene has CDR1 SGDLS and CDR2 YYNGEE. This CDR3 contains 15 residues. The junction had 6 bases not matched to a gene; V was cut back by 0 bases and J by 6 bases. The CDR3 sequence: CASSVDSGGSNIQYF. CDR3 nucleotide sequence: TGTGCCAGCAGCGTAGATTCCGGGGGGTCAAACATTCAGTACTTC.

J is TRBJ2-5 and V is TRBV7-6; the D is unclear. The CDR3 length is 12 residues. From germline, CDR1 is SGHVS and CDR2 FNYEAQ. The V gene lost 5 bases and the J gene lost 1 base, with 5 bases spanning the gap. The CDR3 loop reads CASSRSQETQYF. CDR3 DNA: TGTGCCAGCAGCCGTAGCCAAGAGACCCAGTACTTC.

V is TRBV29-1 and J is TRBJ2-3; no firm D call. Germline CDR1 is SQVTM and CDR2 is ANQGSEA. Trimming cost V 4 bases and J 5 bases, with 13 bases left between them. The CDR3 sequence is 13 residues long. The CDR3 DNA follows: TGCAGCGTTGGATCAAGGGCGGAAGATACGCAGTATTTT. It yields the protein CSVGSRAEDTQYF.

The J gene is TRBJ2-5, the V gene TRBV10-3; D unclear. This CDR3 comprises 11 residues. From germline, CDR1 is ENHRY and CDR2 SYGVKD. With 5 bases removed from V and 1 base from J, the gap between germline ends came to 2 bases. The CDR3 nucleotides are TGTGCCATCAGTTTCCAAGAGACCCAGTACTTC. Its translation is CAISFQETQYF.

CDR3 in amino acids: CASSGLDRPYEQYF. CDR3 in DNA: TGTGCCAGCAGCGGCCTAGACAGGCCCTACGAGCAGTACTTC. This chain connects TRBV7-9 to TRBJ2-7; perhaps TRBD1 as D (6 bases). V was trimmed by 5 bases and J by 2 bases, leaving 13 bases between them. The CDR3 has 14 residues. Germline V lookup: CDR1 SEHNR, CDR2 FQNEAQ (reference sequence).

This rearrangement joins TRBV4-1 to TRBJ2-1; a possible D gene is TRBD2 (5 bases). Germline assignment: CDR1 MGHRA and CDR2 YSYEKL. V was cut by 5 bases and J by 6 bases, with 20 bases left in between. The CDR3 loop spans 16 amino acids. The CDR3 nucleotides are TGCGCCAGCAGCGATAGGACTCAATCCACTATCAATGAGCAGTTCTTC. Its protein product is CASSDRTQSTINEQFF.

The table lists this clonotype with many counts. J is TRBJ2-1 and V is TRBV3-1; D perhaps matches TRBD1 (6 bases). Germline values: CDR1 LGHDT, CDR2 YNNKEL (reference sequence). V lost 4 bases, J lost 7 bases, and 20 bases lay in between. There are 16 residues in the CDR3. The CDR3 sequence is CASSPPQWDIGNEQFF. The CDR3 region has the DNA TGTGCCAGCAGCCCCCCCCAGTGGGACATAGGAAATGAGCAGTTCTTC.

The rearrangement uses TRBV6-5 and TRBJ1-1; D gene uncertain. This CDR3 has 14 residues. Germline V lookup: CDR1 MNHEY, CDR2 SVGAGI. V was clipped by 0 bases and J by 7 bases, with 12 bases between them. As DNA, the CDR3 is TGTGCCAGCAGTTACTCTGCTACGCGTTTTGAAGCTTTCTTT. Its translation is CASSYSATRFEAFF.